The entry that follows covers one TCR beta chain sequence. Its specificity is not known. Assay: immunoSEQ multiplex PCR; the TCRdb copy retains only in-frame clones and omits some. The sample comprises 150,000 or so clones, approximately 91% of which are singletons, and more than 5.5% rests with the top ten. This entry comes from a study of T cell responses to AZD1222 COVID-19 vaccine. Whole-study results and caveats: Samples come after the peak T cell response, not at day 14.

The starting material was peripheral blood, obtained on day 0 of AZD1222 vaccination. The sequence was collected from an adult in good health.

The CDR3, as DNA: TGTGCCAGCAGCTTAGCTTCCCGGGCCTTATCGGGGGAAAAACTGTTTTTT. Translated: CASSLASRALSGEKLFF. The rearrangement uses TRBV7-9 and TRBJ1-4; D call uncertain. Per germline, CDR1 SEHNR and CDR2 FQNEAQ (reference sequence). Trimming removed 0 bases from V and 8 bases from J, with 19 bases in between. This CDR3 region has 17 residues.